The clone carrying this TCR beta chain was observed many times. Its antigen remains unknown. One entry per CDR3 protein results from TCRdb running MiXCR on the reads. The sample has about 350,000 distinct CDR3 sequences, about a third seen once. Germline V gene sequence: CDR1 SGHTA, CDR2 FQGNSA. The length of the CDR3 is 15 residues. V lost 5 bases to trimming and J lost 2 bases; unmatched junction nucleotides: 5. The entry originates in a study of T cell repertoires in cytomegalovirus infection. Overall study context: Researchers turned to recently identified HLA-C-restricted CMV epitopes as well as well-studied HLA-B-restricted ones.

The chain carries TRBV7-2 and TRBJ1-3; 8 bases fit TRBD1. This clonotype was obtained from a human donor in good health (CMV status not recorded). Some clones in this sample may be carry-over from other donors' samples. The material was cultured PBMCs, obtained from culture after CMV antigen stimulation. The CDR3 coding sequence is TGTGCCAGCAGCACCCAGGGGGCGACTGGAAACACCATATATTTT. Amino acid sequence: CASSTQGATGNTIYF.